This T cell receptor beta chain was documented in a study of blood T cell repertoires in COVID-19. About the study: There were acute and convalescent COVID-19 samples, and they came from the United States, Italy and Spain. PBMCs, B-cell-depleted T cells, or T cells provided the cDNA or gDNA that made up the material.

The CDR3 totals 16 residues. V gave up 8 bases and J gave up 0 bases, with 17 bases separating them. Germline V gene sequence: CDR1 SEHNR, CDR2 FQNEAQ (reference sequence). Original processing methods: Reference gene primer amplification gave nucleated cell count estimates. Method: immunoSEQ multiplex PCR; TCRdb's copy keeps in-frame clones and lacks some. V, J and clone size reflect that table, while D and trimming were determined from the DNA. The sample lists some 70,000 clones, roughly 91% occurring once. Sequenced material: peripheral blood. The V gene is TRBV7-9, the J gene TRBJ1-3; D remains ambiguous. This sequence originates from a man aged 50 to 60 with active COVID-19. CDR3 sequence: CASRTGQESSGNTIYF. CDR3 sequence (DNA): TGTGCCAGCCGCACCGGTCAGGAAAGCTCTGGAAACACCATATATTTT. The variable domain in full, with the rest retrieved from reference TRBV7-9 and TRBJ1-3, is DTGVSQNPRHKITKRGQNVTFRCDPISEHNRLYWYRQTLGQGPEFLTYFQNEAQLEKSRLLSDRFSAERPKGSFSTLEIQRTEQGDSAMYLCASRTGQESSGNTIYFGEGSWLTVV.